Following are 3 T cell receptor beta chains from one sample sequenced in a study of T-cell memory formation after mild COVID-19. TCRdb reanalysed the 5' RACE reads using MiXCR and keeps one entry per CDR3 protein. The sample lists approximately 260,000 distinct CDR3 sequences; over 15% were seen once. Sequencing used PBMCs or a T cell subset sorted from them (not recorded which). All receptors come from a man younger than 30 who had mild COVID-19 (a few samples of this study predate the infection). Cell type and time point are not known.

This clonotype was found a few times. This chain connects TRBV27 to TRBJ2-3; 8 bases align to TRBD2. The germline gives CDR1 MNHEY, CDR2 SMNVEV (reference sequence). V lost 2 bases, J lost 4 bases, and 5 bases stayed unmatched. The CDR3 extends over 15 amino acids. Written as DNA, the CDR3 is TGTGCCAGCAGTTTACGGGGGGGCCACCCAGATACGCAGTATTTT. This codes for CASSLRGGHPDTQYF.

The chain carries TRBV7-9 and TRBJ2-1; the D gene is possibly TRBD1 (5 bases). In germline, CDR1 is SEHNR, CDR2 FQNEAQ (reference sequence). The CDR3 runs to 13 residues. Trimming removed 5 bases at V and 4 bases at J, with 9 bases between. The chain's CDR3 is CASSRQMYNEQFF. The CDR3, as DNA: TGTGCCAGCAGCCGACAGATGTACAATGAGCAGTTCTTC.

V is TRBV7-2 and J is TRBJ1-2; TRBD1 might be the D (5 bases). Germline loops: CDR1 SGHTA, CDR2 FQGNSA. This CDR3 is 16 amino acids long. Trimming left V 3 bases short and J 5 bases short, with 19 bases between. CDR3 DNA sequence: TGTGCCAGCAGCTTTGGGGCAGGCCGCCTCAAGTATGGCTACACCTTC. This translates into CASSFGAGRLKYGYTF.